Presented here are 26 T cell receptor beta chains from one specimen sequenced in a study of Graves' ophthalmopathy and Graves' hyperthyroidism. RNA transcripts provided the template for amplifying TCR beta CDR3 regions. Amplification began with first-round RT-PCR using HTBI primers, then second-round multiplex PCR was performed. TCRdb fed the multiplex PCR reads into MiXCR, producing one record per CDR3 protein. The sample has under 800,000 distinct CDR3 sequences; 22% are singletons. The sample consisted of peripheral blood. The receptors stem from a woman younger than 35 with stable Graves' hyperthyroidism. Some clones in this sample may be carry-over from other donors' samples.

This clonotype was detected ten times or more. The V call is TRBV9, the J call TRBJ1-1, with 9 bases identical to TRBD1. With V trimmed by 2 bases and J by 0 bases, 5 bases remained unmatched. The CDR3 loop spans 16 amino acids. The germline gives CDR1 SGDLS, CDR2 YYNGEE. The chain's CDR3 is CASSVTGGIMNTEAFF. Written as DNA, the CDR3 is TGTGCCAGCAGCGTGACAGGGGGTATCATGAACACTGAAGCTTTCTTT.

This clonotype was recorded a few times. A clone one base away is much larger, so this may be a read error. V and J are TRBV29-1 and TRBJ1-2, with 12 bases aligning to TRBD1. The CDR3 has 16 residues. V trimming: 6 bases; J trimming: 7 bases; junction bases outside the gene matches: 15. Looked up from germline, CDR1 is SQVTM and CDR2 is ANQGSEA. The CDR3 nucleotides read TGCAGCGTCGCTTTTGTCGGGACAGGGGGCTCCGGTGGCTACACCTTC. Its protein product is CSVAFVGTGGSGGYTF.

The rearrangement joins TRBV2 to TRBJ2-7, with D unclear. This CDR3 contains 13 residues. Trimming removed 6 bases from V and 6 bases from J, with 15 bases in between. Germline V gene lookup returns CDR1 SNHLY and CDR2 FYNNEI. CDR3 DNA: TGTGCCAGCAGGGTCGGACCGGGTTCCGAGCAGTACTTC. Residues: CASRVGPGSEQYF. The full variable domain, with the rest looked up from reference TRBV2 and TRBJ2-7, is EPEVTQTPSHQVTQMGQEVILRCVPISNHLYFYWYRQILGQKVEFLVSFYNNEISEKSEIFDDQFSVERPDGSNFTLKIRSTKLEDSAMYFCASRVGPGSEQYFGPGTRLTVT.

The chain employs TRBV6-8 and TRBJ1-5, with unresolved D. The CDR3 runs to 15 residues. Germline loops: CDR1 MNHGY, CDR2 SAAAGT. The V end lost 5 bases, the J end lost 0 bases, and 11 bases lay between the germline ends. The CDR3 nucleotides read TGTGCCAGCAGTCACGTAAAAGATAGCAATCAGCCCCAGCATTTT. It encodes CASSHVKDSNQPQHF.

In this sample, this clonotype turned up many times. V is TRBV20-1 and J is TRBJ2-2; D remains unclear. The CDR3 spans 14 residues. Germline loops: CDR1 DFQATT, CDR2 SNEGSKA (reference sequence). Trimming left V 1 base short and J 2 bases short, with 8 bases between. This chain's CDR3 is CSARVRGNTGELFF. CDR3 nucleotides: TGCAGTGCTAGAGTGCGCGGAAACACCGGGGAGCTGTTTTTT.

This clonotype came up many times. The chain is built from TRBV4-1 and TRBJ1-2; maybe TRBD1 (6 bases). Germline V lookup: CDR1 MGHRA, CDR2 YSYEKL. The CDR3 runs 14 residues. V was clipped by 4 bases and J by 1 base, with 10 bases between them. CDR3 sequence reads: CASSPQGGNYGYTF. The DNA for the CDR3 is TGCGCCAGCAGCCCACAGGGTGGTAACTATGGCTACACCTTC.

This clonotype occurred many times. The gene calls are TRBV12-3 or TRBV12-4 and TRBJ2-2, with a weak D call TRBD2 (6 bases). This CDR3 comprises 16 residues. Trimming pared 5 bases from V and 3 bases from J, leaving 16 bases between. In DNA form, the CDR3 reads TGTGCCAGCAGTACTTTGGCGGGACCGTACACCGGGGAGCTGTTTTTT. This codes for CASSTLAGPYTGELFF.

This clonotype has a count of ten or more. The chain links TRBV4-1 to TRBJ2-7, with D uncertain. Germline CDR1 reads MGHRA; CDR2 reads YSYEKL. Trimming removed 0 bases at V and 1 base at J, with 10 bases between. The CDR3 has 15 residues. The DNA of the CDR3 is TGCGCCAGCAGCCAAGATGATTGGGGATCCTACGAGCAGTACTTC. Amino acid sequence: CASSQDDWGSYEQYF.

This clonotype was seen repeatedly, ten times or more. The junction shows a germline mismatch at one end, possibly a read error. This sequence joins TRBV15 and TRBJ1-1; the match to TRBD1 covers 10 bases. Germline values: CDR1 LNHNV, CDR2 YYDKDF (reference sequence). This CDR3 has 14 residues. CDR3 bases: TGTGCCACCAGCAGGGACAGGGGGAACATTGAAGCTTTCTTT. This sequence encodes CATSRDRGNIEAFF.

This clonotype was counted at least ten times. CDR3 coding DNA: TGTGCCAGCAGTTTGAGACAGATATACATGAACACTGAAGCTTTCTTT. This translates into CASSLRQIYMNTEAFF. The V call is TRBV28, the J call TRBJ1-1, with TRBD1 as a possible D gene (5 bases). The ends were cut back, 3 bases at V and 0 bases at J, with 14 bases in the middle. The CDR3 contains 16 residues. Germline CDR1 and CDR2: MDHEN and SYDVKM.

This clonotype was recorded many times. The V call is TRBV11-2, the J call TRBJ1-3; TRBD1 is a possible D gene (6 bases). In germline, CDR1 is SGHAT, CDR2 FQNNGV. The CDR3 is 16 amino acids. The V end was cut by 5 bases, the J end by 2 bases, with 16 bases between. In DNA form, the CDR3 reads TGTGCCAGCAGCCGAAATGGACAGTCCACTGGAAACACCATATATTTT. Translation: CASSRNGQSTGNTIYF.

This clonotype was picked up many times. The chain is built from TRBV27 and TRBJ1-1, with D hard to call. The CDR3 extends over 15 amino acids. Trimming removed 1 base at V and 9 bases at J, with 18 bases between. Per germline, CDR1 MNHEY and CDR2 SMNVEV (reference sequence). The CDR3 DNA follows: TGTGCCAGCAGTTTATGGGCTCGGCCAACGGCCCAAGCTTTCTTT. It is translated as CASSLWARPTAQAFF.

As concerns this clonotype: This may come from a read error, since a much larger clone is one base off. The chain carries TRBV6-1 and TRBJ1-3, with a tentative D call TRBD1 (5 bases). The CDR3 totals 17 residues. CDR1 and CDR2 from the germline V gene are MNHNS and SASEGT. In DNA, the CDR3 is TGTGCCAGCACCACCCCGGGGGAGGGGACGCATGGAAACGCCATATATTTT. Protein: CASTTPGEGTHGNAIYF.

The chain joins TRBV27 to TRBJ1-6, with D maybe TRBD1 (5 bases). The CDR3 has 15 residues. The V gene's germline CDR1 is MNHEY and CDR2 SMNVEV (reference sequence). With 6 bases removed from V and 7 bases from J, the gap between germline ends came to 16 bases. The CDR3 sequence: CASRTSGTVNSPLHF. Written as DNA, the CDR3 is TGTGCCAGCAGAACCTCCGGGACGGTAAATTCACCCCTCCACTTT.

This clonotype has a count of ten or more. The rearrangement uses TRBV19 and TRBJ2-2; possibly TRBD2 for D (5 bases). Trimming left V 0 bases short and J 6 bases short, with 8 bases between. This CDR3 has 14 residues. Germline loops: CDR1 LNHDA, CDR2 SQIVND (reference sequence). The CDR3 DNA sequence: TGTGCCAGTAGTATAGACGGCGGGCCCGGGGAGCTGTTTTTT. Translation gives CASSIDGGPGELFF.

This clonotype was counted a few times. The chain couples TRBV3-1 to TRBJ1-1, with a possible D match to TRBD1 (6 bases). CDR3 length equals 14 residues. Deletions cut 4 bases from V and 1 base from J, with 10 bases between. Germline CDR1 LGHDT, CDR2 YNNKEL (reference sequence). The CDR3 DNA sequence: TGTGCCAGCAGCCGGACAGCCGGGAACACTGAAGCTTTCTTT. Translation gives CASSRTAGNTEAFF. The complete variable domain, with remaining parts taken from reference TRBV3-1 and TRBJ1-1, reads DTAVSQTPKYLVTQMGNDKSIKCEQNLGHDTMYWYKQDSKKFLKIMFSYNNKELIINETVPNRFSPKSPDKAHLNLHINSLELGDSAVYFCASSRTAGNTEAFFGQGTRLTVV.

Regarding this clonotype: Mismatch with germline at one junction end may stem from a read error. The chain carries TRBV19 and TRBJ1-1, with 7 bases fitting TRBD1. The CDR3 sequence is 14 residues long. Germline V gives CDR1 LNHDA, CDR2 SQIVND (reference sequence). In DNA, the CDR3 is TGTGCCAGTACTATACAGGGGATGAACACTGAAGCTTTCTTT. It is translated as CASTIQGMNTEAFF.

This clonotype was seen repeatedly, ten times or more. This chain links TRBV7-2 with TRBJ1-1; D is undetermined. V was clipped by 1 base and J by 3 bases, with 12 bases between them. Germline-derived CDR1 and CDR2 are SGHTA and FQGNSA. The CDR3 runs 15 residues. CDR3 protein: CASSLVFRPDTEAFF. Here the CDR3 DNA reads TGTGCCAGCAGCTTAGTATTCCGACCGGACACTGAAGCTTTCTTT.

Note on this clonotype: A junction boundary mismatches the germline segment, possibly from a read error. The chain is built from TRBV27 and TRBJ1-1, with 8 nucleotides matching TRBD1. Per the germline V gene, CDR1 is MNHEY and CDR2 is SMNVEV (reference sequence). The CDR3 contains 12 residues. The CDR3 nucleotides are TGTGCCAGCTGGGACAGGAACACTGAAGCTTGCTTT. As protein: CASWDRNTEACF.

This clonotype turned up a few times. This chain connects TRBV5-1 to TRBJ2-2, with 12 bases lining up with TRBD1. CDR1 is SGHRS and CDR2 is YFSETQ in the germline V gene. After removal of 4 bases from V and 4 bases from J, the junction contained 11 bases not matched to a gene. The CDR3 is 18 residues long. CDR3 amino acids: CASSPYSGTGGVTGELFF. CDR3 DNA: TGCGCCAGCAGCCCATACTCCGGGACAGGGGGCGTCACCGGGGAGCTGTTTTTT.

This clonotype was seen repeatedly, ten times or more. The chain carries TRBV6-5 and TRBJ2-7; D not certain. The CDR3 consists of 15 residues. The germline V and J ends were trimmed by 4 bases and 0 bases, with 13 bases remaining between them. Germline CDR1 reads MNHEY; CDR2 reads SVGAGI. The CDR3 region has the DNA TGTGCCAGCAGTTTGGAGCACTTGGGCTCCTACGAGCAGTACTTC. Residues: CASSLEHLGSYEQYF.

This clonotype was found many times. This rearrangement joins TRBV6-1 to TRBJ2-5, with 12 bases that match TRBD2. CDR1 is MNHNS and CDR2 is SASEGT in the germline V gene. This CDR3 is 16 amino acids long. V dropped 1 base and J dropped 3; count of bases not matched to a gene: 3. In nucleotides, the CDR3 is TGTGCCAGCAGTGAAGAGTCTAGCGGGGGGGAAGAGACCCAGTACTTC. It is translated as CASSEESSGGEETQYF.

The chain uses TRBV12-3 or TRBV12-4 and TRBJ1-2, with 7 bases that match TRBD1. The trim removed 6 bases at V and 5 bases at J, leaving 6 bases unmatched. The CDR3 is 13 residues long. This CDR3 is CASRSDRVYGYTF. The CDR3 DNA is TGTGCCAGCAGGTCCGACAGGGTGTATGGCTACACCTTC.

This clonotype was observed many times. This chain connects TRBV2 to TRBJ2-2; D is ambiguous. Trimming took 4 bases from V and 1 from J, leaving 7 bases between them. Germline lookup yields CDR1 SNHLY and CDR2 FYNNEI. This CDR3 contains 14 residues. The CDR3 bases are TGTGCCAGCAGTGCCGAAGGGAACACCGGGGAGCTGTTTTTT. Protein sequence: CASSAEGNTGELFF.

This clonotype occurred many times. A read error may produce the germline difference seen at one junction end. This chain uses TRBV12-3 or TRBV12-4 with TRBJ1-2, with D unclear. The CDR3 covers 14 residues. CDR3 DNA sequence: TGTGCCAGCAGCTTAGGACGGGAGACTGCCGGCTACACCTTC. Translating gives CASSLGRETAGYTF.

The chain employs TRBV6-2 or TRBV6-3 and TRBJ2-5, with 11 bases that match TRBD2. J lost 4 bases, V lost 3 bases, and 13 bases had no gene match. The germline V gene has CDR1 MNHEY and CDR2 SVGEGT. CDR3 length: 18 amino acids. CDR3 nucleotides: TGTGCCAGCAGTTATTCCCTCCAACTAGCGGGGGCGGGAGAGACCCAGTACTTC. Its translation is CASSYSLQLAGAGETQYF.